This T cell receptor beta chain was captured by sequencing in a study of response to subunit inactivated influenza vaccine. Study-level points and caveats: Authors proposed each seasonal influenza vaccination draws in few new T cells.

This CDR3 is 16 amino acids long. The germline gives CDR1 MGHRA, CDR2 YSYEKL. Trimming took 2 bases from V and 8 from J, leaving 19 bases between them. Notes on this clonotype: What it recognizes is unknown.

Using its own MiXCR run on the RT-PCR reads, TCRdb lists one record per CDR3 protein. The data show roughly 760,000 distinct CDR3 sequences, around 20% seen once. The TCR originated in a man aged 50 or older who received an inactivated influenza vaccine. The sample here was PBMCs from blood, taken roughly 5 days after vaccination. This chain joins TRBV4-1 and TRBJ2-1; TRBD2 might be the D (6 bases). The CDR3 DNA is TGCGCCAGCAGCCAACCCGCGGGGTTGAACCGGGATGAGCAGTTCTTC. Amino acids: CASSQPAGLNRDEQFF.